A selection of T cell receptor beta chains follows, all from one sample in a study of shared clonotypes between healthy human individuals. Assay: immunoSEQ multiplex PCR; the TCRdb copy retains only in-frame clones and omits some. The sample contains around 2.5 million clones, roughly 93% of which appear only once. Sequenced material: naive CD4+ T cells from PBMCs. The receptors here all came from a man between 18 and 35 years old in good health. Some clones in this sample may be carry-over from other donors' samples. Both conserved end residues are part of each CDR3.

J	V	CDR3
TRBJ1-3	TRBV6-4	CARGPRGSFLENTIYF
TRBJ2-7	TRBV7-3	CASSLRESYEQYF
TRBJ2-5	TRBV18	CASSPPGVETQYF
TRBJ1-1	TRBV7-3	CASSLMANTEAFF
TRBJ2-7	TRBV6-1	CASSGRQFSPYEQYF
TRBJ2-4	TRBV7-8	CASSASSGTSEYF
TRBJ1-4	TRBV21-1	CASIGDRVWALFF
TRBJ2-7	TRBV28	CASSPRAHKMTRGGLTKEQYF
TRBJ1-5	TRBV19	CASSTPGTNQPEHF
TRBJ2-7	TRBV5-1	CASSLAGGSSYEQYF
TRBJ2-2	TRBV5-1	CASSFPQGGTGELFF
TRBJ2-2	TRBV18	CASSPSWAGELFF
TRBJ2-3	TRBV5-1	CASCSGSPTDTQYF
TRBJ2-7	TRBV29-1	CSAKRGQSYEQYF
TRBJ2-7	TRBV7-2	CASSLASESSYEQYF
TRBJ2-6	TRBV28	CASSFLAGASSGANVLTF
TRBJ2-7	TRBV4-1	CASSQSGAYEQYF
TRBJ2-7	TRBV7-2	CASSLARLYEQYF
TRBJ2-7	TRBV5-1	CASSLGPNGYEQYF
TRBJ2-1	TRBV5-1	CASGGGAGVNEQFF
TRBJ2-2	TRBV11-1	CASSLQGGTGELFF
TRBJ2-7	TRBV11-1	CASSLGAGLNSYEQYF
TRBJ2-3	TRBV5-1	CASSSQGQGADTQYF
TRBJ2-1	TRBV28	CASSSRLVLIF
TRBJ2-1	TRBV7-3	CASSLMRGNEQFF
TRBJ1-1	TRBV28	CASSASQGRYTEAFF
TRBJ2-1	TRBV4-2	CASSQGGVGMDEQFF
TRBJ1-5	TRBV20-1	CSARVGGRGHF
TRBJ1-6	TRBV10-3	CAISVLQGGSPLHF
TRBJ1-5	TRBV4-1	CASSQGFINSNQPQHF
TRBJ1-1	TRBV9	CASSGATNTEAFF
TRBJ1-1	TRBV10-3	CATKRPTAGNTEAFF
TRBJ2-3	TRBV5-1	CASSLSGTDTQYF
TRBJ1-5	TRBV19	CASSIFTAGNQPQHF
TRBJ2-7	TRBV6-5	CASSYGDISYEQYF
TRBJ2-1	TRBV4-3	CASSPRGGAGGGLRQFF
TRBJ1-4	TRBV30	CAWSAGSPGEKLFF
TRBJ2-1	TRBV7-3	CASSSSLADNEQFF
TRBJ2-5	TRBV28	CASSLLQIQETQYF
TRBJ2-3	TRBV4-1	CASSQIVDTQYF
TRBJ2-7	TRBV25-1	CASSVGGTYEQYF
TRBJ1-5	TRBV28	CASSLHAGGYQPQHF
TRBJ2-5	TRBV5-1	CASSYDQETQYF
TRBJ1-1	TRBV7-9	CASSSSGTANTEAFF
TRBJ2-5	TRBV6-1	CASRYGVAQYF
TRBJ2-7	TRBV14	CASRGAGPYEQYF
TRBJ2-1	TRBV23-1	CASSQSGQGAGEQFF
TRBJ2-5	TRBV6-1	CASSDWGTSGTPLQYF
TRBJ2-3	TRBV10-3	CAISESRASTDTQYF
TRBJ2-7	TRBV28	CASSLAESHSSYEQYF
TRBJ1-3	TRBV28	CASSLERNTIYF
TRBJ2-1	TRBV6-5	CASSRGREGRDEQFF
TRBJ2-2	TRBV10-1	CASSDGAQAGYTGELFF
TRBJ2-1	TRBV15	CATSRGRVSADNEQFF
TRBJ2-5	TRBV7-2	CASKSPSGVSGWETQYF
TRBJ2-4	TRBV18	CASSPDGVAKNIQYF
TRBJ2-5	TRBV28	CASRSTGVETQYF